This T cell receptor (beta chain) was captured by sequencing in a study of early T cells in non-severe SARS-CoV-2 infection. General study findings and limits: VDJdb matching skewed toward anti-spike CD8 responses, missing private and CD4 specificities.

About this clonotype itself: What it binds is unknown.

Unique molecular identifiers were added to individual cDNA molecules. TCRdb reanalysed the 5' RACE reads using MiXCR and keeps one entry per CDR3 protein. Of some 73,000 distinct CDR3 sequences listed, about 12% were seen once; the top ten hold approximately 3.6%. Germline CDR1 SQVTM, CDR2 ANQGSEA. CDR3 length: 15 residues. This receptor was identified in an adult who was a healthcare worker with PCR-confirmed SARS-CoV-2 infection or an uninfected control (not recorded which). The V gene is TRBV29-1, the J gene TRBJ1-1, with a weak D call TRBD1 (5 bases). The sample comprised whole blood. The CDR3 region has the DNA TGCAGGCCGGCGAAGGGGACCATCCCTGACGCTGAAGCTTTCTTT. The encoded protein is CRPAKGTIPDAEAFF.